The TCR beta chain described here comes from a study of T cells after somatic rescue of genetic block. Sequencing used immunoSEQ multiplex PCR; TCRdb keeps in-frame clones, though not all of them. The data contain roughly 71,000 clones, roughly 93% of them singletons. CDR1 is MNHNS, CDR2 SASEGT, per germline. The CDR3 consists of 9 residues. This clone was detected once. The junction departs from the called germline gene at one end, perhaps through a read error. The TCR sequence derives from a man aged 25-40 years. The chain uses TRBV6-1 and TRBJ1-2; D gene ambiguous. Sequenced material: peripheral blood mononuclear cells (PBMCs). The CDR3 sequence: CASSYDVLF. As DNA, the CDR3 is TGTGCCAGCAGTTACGACGTCCTCTTC.